This paragraph covers one T cell receptor beta chain sequence. The Seattle patients joined while their infection was active and were tracked longitudinally afterward. This specimen belongs to a study of blood T cell repertoires in COVID-19. Measured with immunoSEQ multiplex PCR; TCRdb has only the in-frame clones, and not every one. This table holds about 310,000 clones, about 90% found once. The germline gives CDR1 MDHEN, CDR2 SYDVKM. V was clipped by 2 bases and J by 8 bases, with 21 bases between them. This CDR3 region has 16 residues. This clonotype originated in a woman aged 25 to 39 with COVID-19, enrolled during active disease. The sample taken for sequencing was peripheral blood. This sequence joins TRBV28 and TRBJ1-2; maybe TRBD1 (5 bases). CDR3 protein: CASSLNPLGGDEGYTF. DNA of the CDR3: TGTGCCAGCAGTTTAAATCCCCTCGGCGGGGACGAGGGCTACACCTTC.